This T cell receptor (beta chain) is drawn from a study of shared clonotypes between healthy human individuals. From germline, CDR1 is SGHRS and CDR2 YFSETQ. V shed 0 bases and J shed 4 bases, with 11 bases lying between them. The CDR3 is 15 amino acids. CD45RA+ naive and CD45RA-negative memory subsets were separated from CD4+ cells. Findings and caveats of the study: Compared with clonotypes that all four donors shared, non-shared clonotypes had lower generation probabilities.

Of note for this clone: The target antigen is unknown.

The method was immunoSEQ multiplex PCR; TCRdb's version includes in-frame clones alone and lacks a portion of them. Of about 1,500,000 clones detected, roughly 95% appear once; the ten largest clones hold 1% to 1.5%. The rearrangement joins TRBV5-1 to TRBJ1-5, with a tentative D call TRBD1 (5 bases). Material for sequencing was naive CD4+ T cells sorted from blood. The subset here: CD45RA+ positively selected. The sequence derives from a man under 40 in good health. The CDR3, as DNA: TGCGCCAGCAGCTTGGACACAGGACGAAATCAGCCCCAGCATTTT. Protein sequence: CASSLDTGRNQPQHF.